This record covers a single TCR beta chain. Antigen unknown. This sample was included in a study of T cell responses to AZD1222 COVID-19 vaccine. Study results and limitations: Females outnumbered males among donors, who were mostly white British; clonal diversity was possibly underestimated. Across the whole spike, CD4 TCRs peaked at regions 160-218 and 743-854.

The CDR3 has 14 residues. Germline-derived CDR1 and CDR2 are MGHDK and SYGVNS. V dropped 3 bases and J dropped 5 bases, with 10 bases sitting between them. Measured with immunoSEQ multiplex PCR; TCRdb has only the in-frame clones, and not every one. Here the sample spans 140,000 or so clones, about nine tenths being singletons. This TCR derives from an adult in good health. J is TRBJ2-2 and V is TRBV25-1, with D unclear. Material: peripheral blood, obtained on day 0 of AZD1222 vaccination. The DNA for the CDR3 is TGTGCCAGCAGTGACCTGGAAGGGACCGGGGAGCTGTTTTTT. This sequence encodes CASSDLEGTGELFF. Variable domain in full (rest from reference TRBV25-1 and TRBJ2-2): EADIYQTPRYLVIGTGKKITLECSQTMGHDKMYWYQQDPGMELHLIHYSYGVNSTEKGDLSSESTVSRIRTEHFPLTLESARPSHTSQYLCASSDLEGTGELFFGEGSRLTVL.